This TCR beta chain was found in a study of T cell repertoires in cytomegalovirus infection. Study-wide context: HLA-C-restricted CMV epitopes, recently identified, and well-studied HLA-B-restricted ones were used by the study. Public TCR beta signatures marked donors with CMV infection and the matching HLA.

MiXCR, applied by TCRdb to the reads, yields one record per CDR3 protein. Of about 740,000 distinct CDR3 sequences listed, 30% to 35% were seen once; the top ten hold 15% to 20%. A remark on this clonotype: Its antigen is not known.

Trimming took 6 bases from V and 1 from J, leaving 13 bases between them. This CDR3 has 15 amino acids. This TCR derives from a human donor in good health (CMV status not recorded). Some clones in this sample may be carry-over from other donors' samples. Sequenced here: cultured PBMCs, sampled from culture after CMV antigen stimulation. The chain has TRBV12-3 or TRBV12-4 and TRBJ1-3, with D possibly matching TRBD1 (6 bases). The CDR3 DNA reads TGTGCCAGCAGCCCCGGGGGCGCATCTGGAAACACCATATATTTT. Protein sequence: CASSPGGASGNTIYF.